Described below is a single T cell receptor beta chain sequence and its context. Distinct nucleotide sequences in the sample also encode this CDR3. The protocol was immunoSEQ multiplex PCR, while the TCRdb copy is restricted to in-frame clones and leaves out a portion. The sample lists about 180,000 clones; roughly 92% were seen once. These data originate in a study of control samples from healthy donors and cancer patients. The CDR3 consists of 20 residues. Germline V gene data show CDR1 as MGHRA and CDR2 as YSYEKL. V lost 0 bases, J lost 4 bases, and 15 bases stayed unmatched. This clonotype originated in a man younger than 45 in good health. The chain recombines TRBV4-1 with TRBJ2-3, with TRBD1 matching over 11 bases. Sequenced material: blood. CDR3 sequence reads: CASSQDRGGLGQGGADTQYF. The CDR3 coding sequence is TGCGCCAGCAGCCAAGATAGAGGGGGATTGGGACAGGGGGGCGCAGATACGCAGTATTTT.